This T cell receptor beta chain comes out of a study of cytomegalovirus exposure and HLA in healthy donors. Overall study: Unique TCRs numbering some 80 million, obtained from HLA-typed donors, made up an early data release. Study results and limitations: More clonal expansion characterized HLA-associated TCR beta chains than equally common others in a later analysis. Compared with the roughly 670-donor mean, an Asian-associated ancestry cluster reportedly had fewer N-insertions, according to a later analysis. According to an earlier analysis, most TCR beta V segments yielded productive rearrangements about 90% or about 30% of the time.

It was with 60 Vbeta and 13 Jbeta primers that the PCR ran. Some clones are missing from TCRdb's copy, which holds only in-frame ones; the method was immunoSEQ multiplex PCR. The repertoire holds roughly 93,000 clones, with roughly four fifths as singletons. Remarks on this clone: Its antigen is as yet unknown.

The CDR3 loop spans 15 amino acids. CDR1 is MNHEY, CDR2 SMNVEV, per germline (reference sequence). Material: PBMCs. J is TRBJ2-5 and V is TRBV27; D not resolved. The DNA end favors TRBJ2-7, so the J call may be wrong. The origin of this receptor is a young man in good health and CMV-seronegative. The CDR3 reads CASSFRVPSSYEQYF. The CDR3 DNA follows: TGTGCCAGCAGTTTCCGGGTCCCGAGCTCCTACGAGCAGTACTTC.